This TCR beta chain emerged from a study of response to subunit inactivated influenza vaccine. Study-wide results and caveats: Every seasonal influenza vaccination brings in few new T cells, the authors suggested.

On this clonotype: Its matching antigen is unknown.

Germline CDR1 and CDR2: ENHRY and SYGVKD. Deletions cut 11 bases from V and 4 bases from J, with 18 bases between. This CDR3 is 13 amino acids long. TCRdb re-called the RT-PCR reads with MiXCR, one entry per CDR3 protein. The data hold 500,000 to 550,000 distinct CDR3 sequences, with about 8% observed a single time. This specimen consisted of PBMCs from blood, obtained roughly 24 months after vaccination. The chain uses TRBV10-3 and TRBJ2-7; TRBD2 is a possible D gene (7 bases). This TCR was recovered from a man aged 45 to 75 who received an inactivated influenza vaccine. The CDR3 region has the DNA TGTGCCGCGGGGGCGAGAGGGAGATACGAGCAGTACTTC. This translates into CAAGARGRYEQYF.